Listed below are T cell receptor beta chains from one sample, sequenced in a study of blood T cell repertoires in COVID-19. Repertoires were generated with immunoSEQ multiplex PCR, while TCRdb's copy carries only in-frame clones and drops some. The data hold fewer than 110,000 clones, with more than 80% observed a single time. The specimen sequenced was peripheral blood. These receptors came from a woman aged 55-75 years with acute or convalescent COVID-19. The CDR3 runs from the conserved cysteine through the conserved F or W. Fields, in order: V gene, D gene, J gene, clone size, CDR3 DNA, CDR3 protein. A D gene is named only where the DNA matches it firmly. Clone size is shown for a subset of rows, as once, few, many or a class of expanded clone.

v_call: TRBV2
d_call: TRBD2
j_call: TRBJ2-1
clone_size: NA
cdr3_nt: TGTGCCAGCAAACCTAGCGGGAATTATGGTGAGCAGTTCTTC
cdr3_aa: CASKPSGNYGEQFF

v_call: TRBV7-9
d_call: NA
j_call: TRBJ1-2
clone_size: NA
cdr3_nt: TGTGCCAGCAGTCCTATGGAGTTTTATGGCTACACCTTC
cdr3_aa: CASSPMEFYGYTF

v_call: TRBV4-1
d_call: TRBD2
j_call: TRBJ2-3
clone_size: NA
cdr3_nt: TGCGCCAGCAGCCTTGTGGCGGGAGGGGGGTTAGATACGCAGTATTTT
cdr3_aa: CASSLVAGGGLDTQYF

v_call: TRBV6-2/TRBV6-3
d_call: TRBD1
j_call: TRBJ2-5
clone_size: NA
cdr3_nt: TGTGCCAGCAGTGGAGGGACAGGGGGCGCGGAGACCCAGTACTTC
cdr3_aa: CASSGGTGGAETQYF

v_call: TRBV29-1
d_call: NA
j_call: TRBJ1-2
clone_size: few
cdr3_nt: TGCAGCGTTGAGGGCAGCTGGGCTAACTATGGCTACACCTTC
cdr3_aa: CSVEGSWANYGYTF

v_call: TRBV19
d_call: TRBD1
j_call: TRBJ1-1
clone_size: NA
cdr3_nt: TGTGCCAGTAGTATGAGACAGGGGGAGACTGAAGCTTTCTTT
cdr3_aa: CASSMRQGETEAFF

v_call: TRBV28
d_call: NA
j_call: TRBJ1-1
clone_size: NA
cdr3_nt: TGTGCCAGCAGTGCCCCGGGCACTGAAGCTTTCTTT
cdr3_aa: CASSAPGTEAFF

v_call: TRBV5-6
d_call: NA
j_call: TRBJ1-6
clone_size: NA
cdr3_nt: TGTGCCAGCAGTGATATGGGGCAACCTTCACCCCTCCACTTT
cdr3_aa: CASSDMGQPSPLHF

v_call: TRBV30
d_call: TRBD1
j_call: TRBJ1-5
clone_size: once
cdr3_nt: TGTGCCTGGGGGGGACAGGGAAATCAGCCCCAGCATTTT
cdr3_aa: CAWGGQGNQPQHF

v_call: TRBV11-3
d_call: NA
j_call: TRBJ1-1
clone_size: NA
cdr3_nt: TGTGCCAGCAGCTTCAATGGACAGTTGAACACTGAAGCTTTCTTT
cdr3_aa: CASSFNGQLNTEAFF

v_call: TRBV3-1/TRBV3-2
d_call: TRBD2
j_call: TRBJ2-6
clone_size: NA
cdr3_nt: TGTGCCAGCAGCCAAGATCTAGCGGGAGTGTCTGGGGCCAACGTCCTGACTTTC
cdr3_aa: CASSQDLAGVSGANVLTF

v_call: TRBV6-1
d_call: NA
j_call: TRBJ1-3
clone_size: NA
cdr3_nt: TGTGCCAGCAGTGAAGAGGTCGGGACACCTGGAAACACCATATATTTT
cdr3_aa: CASSEEVGTPGNTIYF

v_call: TRBV6-1
d_call: NA
j_call: TRBJ1-1
clone_size: NA
cdr3_nt: TGTGCCAGCAGTGAAGGGGGAGGGTGGGCTTTCTTT
cdr3_aa: CASSEGGGWAFF

v_call: TRBV10-3
d_call: NA
j_call: TRBJ1-5
clone_size: NA
cdr3_nt: TGTGCCATCAGTGAGTCCGGGGGGGGCAATCAGCCCCAGCATTTT
cdr3_aa: CAISESGGGNQPQHF